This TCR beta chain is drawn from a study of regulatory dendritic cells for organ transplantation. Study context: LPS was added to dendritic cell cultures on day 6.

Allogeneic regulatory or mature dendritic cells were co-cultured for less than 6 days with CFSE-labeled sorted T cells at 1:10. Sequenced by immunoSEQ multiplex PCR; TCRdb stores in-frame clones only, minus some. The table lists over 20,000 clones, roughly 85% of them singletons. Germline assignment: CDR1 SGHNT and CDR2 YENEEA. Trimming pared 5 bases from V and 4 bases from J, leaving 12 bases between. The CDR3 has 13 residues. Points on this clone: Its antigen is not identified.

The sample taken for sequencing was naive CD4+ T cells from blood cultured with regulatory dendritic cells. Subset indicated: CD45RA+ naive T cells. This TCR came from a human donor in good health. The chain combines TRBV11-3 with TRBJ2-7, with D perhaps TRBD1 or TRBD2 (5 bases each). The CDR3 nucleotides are TGTGCCAGCAGCCCCCGGGACGGGTACGAGCAGTACTTC. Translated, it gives CASSPRDGYEQYF.